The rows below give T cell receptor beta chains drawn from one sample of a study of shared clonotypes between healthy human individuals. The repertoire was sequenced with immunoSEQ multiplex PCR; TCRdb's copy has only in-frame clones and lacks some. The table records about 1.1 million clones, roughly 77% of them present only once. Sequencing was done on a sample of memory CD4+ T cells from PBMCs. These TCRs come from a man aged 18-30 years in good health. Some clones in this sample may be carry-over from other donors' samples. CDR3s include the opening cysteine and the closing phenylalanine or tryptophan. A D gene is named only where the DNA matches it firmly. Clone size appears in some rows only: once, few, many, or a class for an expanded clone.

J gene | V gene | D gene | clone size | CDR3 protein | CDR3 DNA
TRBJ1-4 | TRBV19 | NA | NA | CASSTDTFNEKLFF | TGTGCCAGTAGTACGGACACTTTTAATGAAAAACTGTTTTTT
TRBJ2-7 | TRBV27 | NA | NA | CASSLARGTYEQYF | TGTGCCAGCAGTTTAGCCAGGGGTACCTACGAGCAGTACTTC
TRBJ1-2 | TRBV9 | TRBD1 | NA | CASSVDRGLGYGYTF | TGTGCCAGCAGCGTAGACAGGGGGCTTGGGTATGGCTACACCTTC
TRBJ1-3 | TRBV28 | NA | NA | CATRTGRAGNTIYF | TGTGCCACCCGAACGGGGAGGGCAGGAAACACCATATATTTT
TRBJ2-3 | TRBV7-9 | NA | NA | CASSLGTSGPTDTQYF | TGTGCCAGCAGCTTAGGGACTTCCGGCCCCACAGATACGCAGTATTTT
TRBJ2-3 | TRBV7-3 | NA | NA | CASSAVGTGTDTQYF | TGTGCCAGCAGCGCCGTAGGGACGGGCACAGATACGCAGTATTTT
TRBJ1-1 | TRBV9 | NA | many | CASSVGVERAEAFF | TGTGCCAGCAGCGTAGGGGTAGAGAGGGCTGAAGCTTTCTTT
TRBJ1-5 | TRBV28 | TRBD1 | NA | CASSSGAGGIRPQHF | TGTGCCAGCAGTTCCGGGGCAGGGGGGATTCGGCCCCAGCATTTT
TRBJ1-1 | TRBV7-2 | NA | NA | CASSLQSETEAFF | TGTGCCAGCAGCTTACAATCAGAGACTGAAGCTTTCTTT
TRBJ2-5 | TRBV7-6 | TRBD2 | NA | CASSRRGTEETQYF | TGTGCCAGCAGCCGGCGGGGGACTGAGGAGACCCAGTACTTC
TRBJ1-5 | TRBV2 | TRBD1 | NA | CASRDRVSNQPQHF | TGTGCCAGCAGGGACAGGGTCAGCAATCAGCCCCAGCATTTT
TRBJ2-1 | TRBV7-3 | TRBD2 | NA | CASSLAGVSNEQFF | TGTGCCAGCAGCTTAGCGGGGGTTAGCAATGAGCAGTTCTTC
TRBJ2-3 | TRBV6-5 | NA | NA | CASTLRDTQYF | TGTGCCAGCACCCTTCGGGATACGCAGTATTTT
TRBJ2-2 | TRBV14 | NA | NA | CASSRGGITGELFF | TGTGCCAGCAGCCGAGGAGGGATCACCGGGGAGCTGTTTTTT
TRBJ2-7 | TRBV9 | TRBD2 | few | CASSVEPGLAHEQYF | TGTGCCAGCAGCGTAGAACCAGGACTAGCCCACGAGCAGTACTTC
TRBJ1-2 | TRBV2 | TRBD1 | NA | CASSGLTGTDSDGYTF | TGTGCCAGCAGTGGTCTGACAGGGACGGATTCGGATGGCTACACCTTC
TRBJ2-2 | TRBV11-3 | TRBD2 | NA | CASSLSPGLAGGANTGELFF | TGTGCCAGCAGCCTTAGCCCGGGACTAGCGGGAGGCGCGAACACCGGGGAGCTGTTTTTT
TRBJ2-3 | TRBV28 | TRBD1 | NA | CASSPAGTGRTDTQYF | TGTGCCAGCAGTCCGGCCGGGACAGGGCGGACAGATACGCAGTATTTT
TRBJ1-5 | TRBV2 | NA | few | CASNRFSNQPQHF | TGTGCCAGCAACAGGTTTAGCAATCAGCCCCAGCATTTT
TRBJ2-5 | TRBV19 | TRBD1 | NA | CASSTRTGGETQYF | TGTGCCAGTAGTACGCGGACAGGGGGAGAGACCCAGTACTTC
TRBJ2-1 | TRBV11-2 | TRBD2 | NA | CASTSSVAGLEQFF | TGTGCCAGCACCTCGTCGGTAGCGGGTCTTGAGCAGTTCTTC
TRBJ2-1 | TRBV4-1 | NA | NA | CASSHPTGRLSSYNEQFF | TGCGCCAGCAGCCACCCTACCGGTCGGCTAAGCTCCTACAATGAGCAGTTCTTC
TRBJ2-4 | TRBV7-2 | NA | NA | CASSLTAAKNIQYF | TGTGCCAGCAGCTTAACGGCGGCCAAAAACATTCAGTACTTC
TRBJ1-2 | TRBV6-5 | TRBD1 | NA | CASISTGRYGYTF | TGTGCCAGCATTTCGACAGGGAGATATGGCTACACCTTC
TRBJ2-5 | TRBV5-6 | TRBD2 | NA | CASSYSGTRSTETQYF | TGTGCCAGCAGCTATTCTGGGACTAGGAGTACTGAGACCCAGTACTTC
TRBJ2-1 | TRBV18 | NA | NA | CASSPPAAYNEQFF | TGTGCCAGCTCACCACCCGCAGCTTACAATGAGCAGTTCTTC
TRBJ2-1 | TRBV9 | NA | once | CASSGGLTSYNEQFF | TGTGCCAGCAGCGGGGGCCTAACCTCCTACAATGAGCAGTTCTTC
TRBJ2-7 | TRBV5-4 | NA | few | CASSLGGGQGLQYF | TGTGCCAGCAGCTTGGGGGGGGGCCAGGGTTTGCAGTACTTC
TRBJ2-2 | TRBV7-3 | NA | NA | CASSSNTGELFF | TGTGCCAGCAGTTCAAACACCGGGGAGCTGTTTTTT
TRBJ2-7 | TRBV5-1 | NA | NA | CASSLLRAYEQYF | TGCGCCAGCAGCTTGTTACGGGCCTACGAGCAGTACTTC
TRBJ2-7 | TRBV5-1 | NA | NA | CASSLLHRGPGEQYF | TGCGCCAGCAGCTTGCTGCATCGGGGGCCAGGCGAGCAGTACTTC
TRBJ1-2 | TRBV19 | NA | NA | CASSIGGNYGYTF | TGTGCCAGTAGTATCGGCGGGAACTATGGCTACACCTTC
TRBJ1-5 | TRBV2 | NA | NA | CASSSTGRHQPQHF | TGTGCCAGCAGTTCAACAGGGCGACATCAGCCCCAGCATTTT
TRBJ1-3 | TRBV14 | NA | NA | CASSQGSGRLSGNTIYF | TGTGCCAGCAGCCAAGGGTCGGGGCGACTCTCTGGAAACACCATATATTTT
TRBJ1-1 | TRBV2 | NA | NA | CASSPSGHRGAEAFF | TGTGCCAGCAGTCCATCGGGACATCGGGGCGCTGAAGCTTTCTTT
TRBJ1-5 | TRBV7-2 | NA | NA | CATGDRGNQPQHF | TGTGCCACCGGTGATAGGGGCAATCAGCCCCAGCATTTT
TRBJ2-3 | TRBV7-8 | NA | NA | CASSLAVDLAYF | TGTGCCAGCAGCTTAGCCGTGGACTTGGCGTATTTT
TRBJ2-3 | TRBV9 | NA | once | CASSSGGPVTDTQYF | TGTGCCAGCAGCTCGGGGGGCCCTGTCACAGATACGCAGTATTTT
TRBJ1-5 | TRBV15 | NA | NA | CATSRDQGSSQPQHF | TGTGCCACCAGCAGAGATCAGGGGTCGAGTCAGCCCCAGCATTTT
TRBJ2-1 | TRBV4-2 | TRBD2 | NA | CASSPTGGRSNNEQFF | TGTGCCAGCAGCCCTACGGGAGGGCGGTCAAACAATGAGCAGTTCTTC
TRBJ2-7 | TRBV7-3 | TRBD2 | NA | CASSPGRVTRYEQYF | TGTGCCAGCAGCCCAGGGAGGGTAACACGCTACGAGCAGTACTTC
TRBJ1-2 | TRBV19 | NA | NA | CASSYRSNYGYTF | TGTGCCAGTAGTTACAGGTCTAACTATGGCTACACCTTC
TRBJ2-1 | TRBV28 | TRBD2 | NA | CASSSHSGSGNEQFF | TGTGCCAGCAGTTCCCATAGCGGGAGTGGCAATGAGCAGTTCTTC
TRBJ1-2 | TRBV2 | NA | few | CASRAGGWYGYTF | TGTGCCAGCCGCGCGGGGGGATGGTATGGCTACACCTTC
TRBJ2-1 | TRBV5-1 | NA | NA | CASSRDQLHNEQFF | TGCGCCAGCAGCCGGGACCAACTACACAATGAGCAGTTCTTC
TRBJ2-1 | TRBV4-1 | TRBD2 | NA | CASSQMTSGRAYNEQFF | TGCGCCAGCAGCCAGATGACTAGCGGGAGGGCCTACAATGAGCAGTTCTTC
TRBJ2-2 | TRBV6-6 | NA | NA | CASSYRGPNTGELFF | TGTGCCAGCAGTTACCGGGGTCCCAACACCGGGGAGCTGTTTTTT
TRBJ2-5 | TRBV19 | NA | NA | CASSIGGRNIYQETQYF | TGTGCCAGTAGTATAGGGGGCAGGAACATATACCAAGAGACCCAGTACTTC
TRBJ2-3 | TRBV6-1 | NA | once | CASSEARLDTQYF | TGTGCCAGCAGTGAAGCACGACTCGATACGCAGTATTTT
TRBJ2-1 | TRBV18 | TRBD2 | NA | CASSQGTSRGNEQFF | TGTGCCAGCTCACAAGGGACTAGCAGGGGGAATGAGCAGTTCTTC
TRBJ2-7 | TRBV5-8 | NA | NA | CASSPPAAGREQYF | TGTGCCAGCAGCCCTCCCGCGGCAGGACGCGAGCAGTACTTC
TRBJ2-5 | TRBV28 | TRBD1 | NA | CASSLQGGLETQYF | TGTGCCAGCAGCCTACAGGGGGGTTTGGAGACCCAGTACTTC